These 10 T cell receptor beta chains originate from one sample sequenced in a study of T cell changes during pregnancy in multiple sclerosis. The method was immunoSEQ multiplex PCR; TCRdb's version includes in-frame clones alone and lacks a portion of them. The sample consists of 25,000 to 35,000 clones, around 87% of them appearing once. Sequenced material: CD4+ T cells from peripheral blood mononuclear cells, taken in the third trimester of pregnancy. The source of these receptors is a female donor in good health, enrolled as a control in a pregnancy study.

The V and J genes are TRBV11-1 and TRBJ2-2, with a weak D call TRBD1 (5 bases). CDR3 size: 15 residues. Germline V gene sequence: CDR1 SGHAT, CDR2 FQDESV (reference sequence). The V gene lost 0 bases and the J gene lost 5 bases, with 10 bases spanning the gap. Written as DNA, the CDR3 is TGTGCCAGCAGCTTAGCCAGGGTGTGGACCGGGGAGCTGTTTTTT. Translated: CASSLARVWTGELFF.

This chain connects TRBV15 to TRBJ2-6; maybe TRBD1 (8 bases). The CDR3 is made up of 16 amino acids. Germline V gene lookup returns CDR1 LNHNV and CDR2 YYDKDF (reference sequence). Trimming stripped 6 bases from V and 0 bases from J, with 12 bases between. The CDR3 spells CATSNRGGSGANVLTF. CDR3 bases: TGTGCCACCAGTAACAGGGGGGGCTCTGGGGCCAACGTCCTGACTTTC.

The chain carries TRBV9 and TRBJ1-6, with unresolved D. V lost 0 bases to trimming and J lost 9 bases, with 10 bases between them. Germline-derived CDR1 and CDR2 are SGDLS and YYNGEE. The CDR3 consists of 14 residues. In nucleotides, the CDR3 is TGTGCCAGCAGCGTAGGAGGGATAAGTTCACCCCTCCACTTT. Encoded protein: CASSVGGISSPLHF.

The chain is built from TRBV6-5 and TRBJ1-1; 8 bases match TRBD1. The CDR3 extends over 14 amino acids. Germline values: CDR1 MNHEY, CDR2 SVGAGI. V gave up 2 bases and J gave up 1 base; unmatched junction bases: 0. The CDR3: CASSYGTGNTEAFF. In DNA, the CDR3 is TGTGCCAGCAGTTACGGGACAGGGAACACTGAAGCTTTCTTT.

The chain links TRBV10-3 to TRBJ2-3; TRBD1 might be the D (5 bases). The germline V gene has CDR1 ENHRY and CDR2 SYGVKD. The CDR3 runs to 15 residues. With 6 bases removed from V and 2 bases from J, the gap between germline ends came to 15 bases. The CDR3, as DNA: TGTGCCATCAGGATCTTTACAGGTTCCACAGATACGCAGTATTTT. Its translation is CAIRIFTGSTDTQYF.

The chain carries TRBV14 and TRBJ2-3; possibly TRBD1 for D (6 bases). The CDR3 extends over 16 amino acids. Germline V gives CDR1 SGHDN, CDR2 FVKESK. The ends were cut back, 0 bases at V and 2 bases at J, with 12 bases in the middle. In DNA form, the CDR3 reads TGTGCCAGCAGCCAAGAAGGGGGTCTTCTCACAGATACGCAGTATTTT. Protein product: CASSQEGGLLTDTQYF.

In its sample, this clone was seen once. The chain uses TRBV19 and TRBJ1-1; 7 bases match TRBD1. The CDR3 consists of 14 residues. With 3 bases clipped from V and 0 bases from J, the junction kept 1 base outside the gene matches. Germline CDR1 reads LNHDA; CDR2 reads SQIVND (reference sequence). The CDR3 DNA is TGTGCCAGTAGTATGGACAGGATGAACACTGAAGCTTTCTTT. Residues: CASSMDRMNTEAFF.

The chain couples TRBV11-3 to TRBJ1-6; D is unclear. Germline CDR1 reads SGHNT; CDR2 reads YENEEA. The CDR3 covers 14 residues. Trimming stripped 5 bases from V and 1 base from J, with 6 bases between. For the CDR3, the DNA is TGTGCCAGCAGCCCCCGGTCCTATAATTCACCCCTCCACTTT. It specifies CASSPRSYNSPLHF.

This rearrangement joins TRBV5-1 to TRBJ1-6; tentatively, D is TRBD1 (5 bases). This CDR3 has 16 residues. Trimming pared 0 bases from V and 8 bases from J, leaving 15 bases between. CDR1 is SGHRS, CDR2 YFSETQ, per germline. The CDR3 region is CASSLDGVQGDSPLHF. DNA of the CDR3: TGCGCCAGCAGCTTGGATGGGGTTCAAGGGGATTCACCCCTCCACTTT. The variable domain in full, completed from reference TRBV5-1 and TRBJ1-6, reads KAGVTQTPRYLIKTRGQQVTLSCSPISGHRSVSWYQQTPGQGLQFLFEYFSETQRNKGNFPGRFSGRQFSNSRSEMNVSTLELGDSALYLCASSLDGVQGDSPLHFGNGTRLTVT.

The chain uses TRBV12-5 and TRBJ2-2; TRBD1 matches 8 bases. The CDR3 spans 15 residues. Germline lookup yields CDR1 LGHNT and CDR2 FRNRAP. V was pared by 6 bases and J by 6 bases, with 9 bases of the junction left unmatched. The chain's CDR3 is CASGRGQGPAGELFF. The DNA for the CDR3 is TGTGCTAGTGGCCGCGGACAGGGCCCAGCCGGGGAGCTGTTTTTT.